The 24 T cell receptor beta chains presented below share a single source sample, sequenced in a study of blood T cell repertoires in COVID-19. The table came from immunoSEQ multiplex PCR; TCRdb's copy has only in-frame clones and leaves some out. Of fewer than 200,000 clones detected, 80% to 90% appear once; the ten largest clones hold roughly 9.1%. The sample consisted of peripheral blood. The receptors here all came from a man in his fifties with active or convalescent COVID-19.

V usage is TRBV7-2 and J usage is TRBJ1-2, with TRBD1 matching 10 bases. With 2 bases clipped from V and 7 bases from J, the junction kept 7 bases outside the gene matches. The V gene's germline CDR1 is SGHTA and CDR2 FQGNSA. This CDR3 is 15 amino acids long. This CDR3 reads CASSLPGQGRGGYTF. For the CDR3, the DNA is TGTGCCAGCAGCTTACCGGGACAGGGGAGGGGTGGCTACACCTTC.

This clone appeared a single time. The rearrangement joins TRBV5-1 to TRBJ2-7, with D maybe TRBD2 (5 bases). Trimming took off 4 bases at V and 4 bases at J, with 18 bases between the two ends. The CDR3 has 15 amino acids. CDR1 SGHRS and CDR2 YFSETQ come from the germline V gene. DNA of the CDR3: TGCGCCAGCAGCCGGGATATTACAACATCATACGAGCAGTACTTC. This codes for CASSRDITTSYEQYF.

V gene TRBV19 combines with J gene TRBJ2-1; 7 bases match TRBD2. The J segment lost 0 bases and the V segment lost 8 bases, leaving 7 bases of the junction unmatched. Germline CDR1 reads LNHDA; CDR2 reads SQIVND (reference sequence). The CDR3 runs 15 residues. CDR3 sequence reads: CASCQRDPSYNEQFF. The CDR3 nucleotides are TGTGCCAGTTGCCAGCGGGACCCCTCCTACAATGAGCAGTTCTTC.

In DNA form, the CDR3 reads TGTGCCAGCAGCTGGGTGCTTAGGGGATCGTTCGAGCAGTACTTC. This codes for CASSWVLRGSFEQYF. The genes are TRBV6-2 or TRBV6-3 and TRBJ2-7; TRBD1 might be the D (5 bases). The CDR3 sequence is 15 residues long. The V gene lost 6 bases and the J gene lost 6 bases, with 21 bases spanning the gap. Per germline, CDR1 MNHEY and CDR2 SVGEGT.

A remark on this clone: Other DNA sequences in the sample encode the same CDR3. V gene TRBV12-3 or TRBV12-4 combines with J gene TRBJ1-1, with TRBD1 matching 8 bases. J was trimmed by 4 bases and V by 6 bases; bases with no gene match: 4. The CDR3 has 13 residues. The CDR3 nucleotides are TGTGCCAGCAGCCCGACAGGGGTCACTGAAGCTTTCTTT. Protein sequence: CASSPTGVTEAFF.

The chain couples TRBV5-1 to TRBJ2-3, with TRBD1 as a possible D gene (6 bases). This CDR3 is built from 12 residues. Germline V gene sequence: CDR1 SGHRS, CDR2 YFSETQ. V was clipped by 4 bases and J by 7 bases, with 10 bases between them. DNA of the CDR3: TGCGCCAGCAGCCACCAGGGGTATACGCAGTATTTT. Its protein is CASSHQGYTQYF.

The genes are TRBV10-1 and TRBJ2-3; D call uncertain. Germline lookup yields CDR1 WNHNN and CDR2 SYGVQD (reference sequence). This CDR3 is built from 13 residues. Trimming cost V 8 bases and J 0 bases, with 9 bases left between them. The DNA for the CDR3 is TGCGCCAGCCAGGCTGCTAGCACAGATACGCAGTATTTT. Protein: CASQAASTDTQYF.

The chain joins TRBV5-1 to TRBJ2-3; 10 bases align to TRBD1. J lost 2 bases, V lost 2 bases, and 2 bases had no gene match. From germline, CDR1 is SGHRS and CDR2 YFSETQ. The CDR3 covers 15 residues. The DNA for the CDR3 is TGCGCCAGCAGCTTCGGGACAGGGGCCACAGATACGCAGTATTTT. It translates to CASSFGTGATDTQYF. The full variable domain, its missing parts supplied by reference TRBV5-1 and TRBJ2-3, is KAGVTQTPRYLIKTRGQQVTLSCSPISGHRSVSWYQQTPGQGLQFLFEYFSETQRNKGNFPGRFSGRQFSNSRSEMNVSTLELGDSALYLCASSFGTGATDTQYFGPGTRLTVL.

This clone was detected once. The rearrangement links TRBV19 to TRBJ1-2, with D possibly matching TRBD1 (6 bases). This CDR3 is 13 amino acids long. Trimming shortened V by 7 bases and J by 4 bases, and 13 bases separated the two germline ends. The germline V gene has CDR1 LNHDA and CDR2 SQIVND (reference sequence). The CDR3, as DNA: TGTGCCAGTATCCCAGGGGAGACCTATGGCTACACCTTC. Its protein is CASIPGETYGYTF.

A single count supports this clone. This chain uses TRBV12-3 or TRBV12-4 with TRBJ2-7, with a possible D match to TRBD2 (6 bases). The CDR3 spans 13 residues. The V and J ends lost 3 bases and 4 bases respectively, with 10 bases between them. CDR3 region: CASSFSGEYEQYF. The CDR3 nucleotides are TGTGCCAGCAGTTTTTCGGGGGAGTACGAGCAGTACTTC.

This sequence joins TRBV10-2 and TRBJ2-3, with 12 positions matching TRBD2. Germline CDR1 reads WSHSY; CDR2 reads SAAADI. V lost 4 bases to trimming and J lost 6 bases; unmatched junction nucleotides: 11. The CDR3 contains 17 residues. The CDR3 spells CASSVSPTSGRTDTQYF. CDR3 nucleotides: TGCGCCAGCAGTGTATCCCCGACTAGCGGGAGAACTGATACGCAGTATTTT.

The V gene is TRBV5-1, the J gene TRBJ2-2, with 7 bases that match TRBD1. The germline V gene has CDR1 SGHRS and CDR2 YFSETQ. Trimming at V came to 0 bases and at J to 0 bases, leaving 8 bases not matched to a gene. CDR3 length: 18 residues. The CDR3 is CASSLGGETGANTGELFF. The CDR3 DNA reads TGCGCCAGCAGCTTGGGGGGTGAAACAGGGGCGAACACCGGGGAGCTGTTTTTT.

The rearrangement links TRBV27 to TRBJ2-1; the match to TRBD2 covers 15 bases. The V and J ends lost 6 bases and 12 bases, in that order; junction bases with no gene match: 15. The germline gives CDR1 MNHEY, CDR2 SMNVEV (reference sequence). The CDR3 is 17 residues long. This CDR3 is CASSLGTGLAGGPGQFF. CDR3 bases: TGTGCCAGCAGCCTTGGGACCGGACTAGCGGGGGGGCCGGGGCAGTTCTTC.

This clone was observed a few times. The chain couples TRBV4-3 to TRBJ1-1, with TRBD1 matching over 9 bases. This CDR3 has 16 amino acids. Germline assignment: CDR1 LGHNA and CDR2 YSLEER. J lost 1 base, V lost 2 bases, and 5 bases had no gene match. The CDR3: CASSQIQGQGNTEAFF. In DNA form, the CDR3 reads TGCGCCAGCAGCCAAATACAGGGACAGGGGAACACTGAAGCTTTCTTT.

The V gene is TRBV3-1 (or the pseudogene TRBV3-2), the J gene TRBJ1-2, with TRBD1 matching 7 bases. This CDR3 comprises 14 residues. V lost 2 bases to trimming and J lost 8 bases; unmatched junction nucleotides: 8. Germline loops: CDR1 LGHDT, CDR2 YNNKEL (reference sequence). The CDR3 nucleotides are TGTGCCAGCAGCCAACTTGGGGCAGGGGGAGGCTACACCTTC. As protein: CASSQLGAGGGYTF.

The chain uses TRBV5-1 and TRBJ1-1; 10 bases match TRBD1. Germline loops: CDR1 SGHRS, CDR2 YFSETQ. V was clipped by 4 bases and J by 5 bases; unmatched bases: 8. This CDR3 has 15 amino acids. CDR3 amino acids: CASSIGDRGETEAFF. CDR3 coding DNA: TGCGCCAGCAGCATTGGGGACAGGGGTGAAACTGAAGCTTTCTTT.

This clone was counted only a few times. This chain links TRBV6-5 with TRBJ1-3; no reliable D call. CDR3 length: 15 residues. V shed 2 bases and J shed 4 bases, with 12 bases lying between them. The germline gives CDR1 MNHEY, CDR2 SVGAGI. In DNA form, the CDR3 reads TGTGCCAGCAGTTACGGCGGCCGGTGGGGAAACACCATATATTTT. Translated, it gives CASSYGGRWGNTIYF.

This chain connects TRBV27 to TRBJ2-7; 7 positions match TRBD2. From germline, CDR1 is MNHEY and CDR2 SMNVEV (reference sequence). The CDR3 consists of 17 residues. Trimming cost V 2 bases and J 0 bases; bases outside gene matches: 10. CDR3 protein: CASSLDWGGINSYEQYF. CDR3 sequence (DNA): TGTGCCAGCAGTTTAGATTGGGGGGGGATAAACTCCTACGAGCAGTACTTC.

CDR3 residues: CASSVRLERQSYNEQFF. In nucleotides, the CDR3 is TGTGCCAGTAGTGTACGACTAGAGCGCCAATCCTACAATGAGCAGTTCTTC. The genes are TRBV19 and TRBJ2-1; weak D call: TRBD2 (6 bases). The CDR3 length is 17 residues. Germline CDR1 and CDR2: LNHDA and SQIVND (reference sequence). V was shortened by 5 bases and J by 1 base, with 18 bases between the two germline ends.

The CDR3 DNA sequence: TGTGCCAGCGCGGCGCGAAGGAGGGACGGCACAGATACGCAGTATTTT. Translated: CASAARRRDGTDTQYF. V and J are TRBV7-9 and TRBJ2-3; D might be TRBD2 (6 bases). The V and J ends lost 8 bases and 1 base respectively, with 19 bases between them. The CDR3 has 16 amino acids. In germline, CDR1 is SEHNR, CDR2 FQNEAQ (reference sequence).

The DNA of the CDR3 is TGTGCCAGCAGGGGACCGGGGGGTGGATACACTGAAGCTTTCTTT. This sequence encodes CASRGPGGGYTEAFF. V and J are TRBV2 and TRBJ1-1; tentatively, D is TRBD1 (5 bases). Between the trimmed V and J ends, which lost 6 bases and 3 bases, there was a span of 17 bases. This CDR3 is built from 15 residues. Per the germline V gene, CDR1 is SNHLY and CDR2 is FYNNEI.

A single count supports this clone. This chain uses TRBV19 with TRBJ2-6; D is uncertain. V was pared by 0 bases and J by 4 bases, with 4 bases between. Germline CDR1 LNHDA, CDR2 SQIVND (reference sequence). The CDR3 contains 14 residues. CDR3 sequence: CASSIDQGANVLTF. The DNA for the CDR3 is TGTGCCAGTAGTATAGATCAGGGGGCCAACGTCCTGACTTTC.

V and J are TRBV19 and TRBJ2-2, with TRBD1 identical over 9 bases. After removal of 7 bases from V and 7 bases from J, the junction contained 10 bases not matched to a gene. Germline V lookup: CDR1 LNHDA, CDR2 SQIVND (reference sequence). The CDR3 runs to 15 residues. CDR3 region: CASTEWTGEGGELFF. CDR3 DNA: TGTGCCAGTACCGAGTGGACAGGGGAGGGCGGGGAGCTGTTTTTT.

CDR3 residues: CASSAFVAGGGEQYF. CDR3 coding DNA: TGTGCCAGCAGCGCCTTCGTGGCCGGGGGGGGAGAGCAGTACTTC. This chain connects TRBV9 to TRBJ2-7; 8 bases are shared with TRBD2. Trimming removed 3 bases from V and 7 bases from J; junction bases left unmatched: 12. The CDR3 is 15 amino acids. Per germline, CDR1 SGDLS and CDR2 YYNGEE.